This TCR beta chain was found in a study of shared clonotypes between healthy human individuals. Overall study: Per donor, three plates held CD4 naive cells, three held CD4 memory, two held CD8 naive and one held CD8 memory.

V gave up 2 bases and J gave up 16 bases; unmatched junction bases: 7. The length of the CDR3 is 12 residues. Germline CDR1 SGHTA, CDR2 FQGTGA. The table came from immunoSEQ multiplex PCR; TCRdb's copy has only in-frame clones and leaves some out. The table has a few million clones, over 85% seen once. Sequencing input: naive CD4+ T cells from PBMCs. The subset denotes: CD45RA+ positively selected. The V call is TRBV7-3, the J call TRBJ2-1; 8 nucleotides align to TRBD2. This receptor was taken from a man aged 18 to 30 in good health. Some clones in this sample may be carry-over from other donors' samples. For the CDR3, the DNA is TGTGCCAGCAGCTTAGATAGCGGGATGGTTTTCTTC. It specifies CASSLDSGMVFF.